The following is a T cell receptor beta chain sequence with its context. The sample belongs to a study of T cell repertoires in ileal Crohn's disease. Stated time point: proximal margin of the surgical specimen (macroscopically non-inflamed). Produced via immunoSEQ multiplex PCR; TCRdb's table is partial and in-frame only. The table includes fewer than 6,500 clones, roughly 80% detected once. The TCR originated in an adult with Crohn's disease. The specimen sequenced was ileal tissue.

The CDR3 loop is CASRLAGGLNEQFF. The CDR3 bases are TGTGCCTCTCGACTAGCGGGGGGGCTTAATGAGCAGTTCTTC. The chain recombines TRBV30 with TRBJ2-1, with 14 nucleotides matching TRBD2. From germline, CDR1 is GTSNPN and CDR2 SVGIG (reference sequence). The CDR3 contains 14 residues. V lost 7 bases and J lost 7; bases outside the gene matches: 6.